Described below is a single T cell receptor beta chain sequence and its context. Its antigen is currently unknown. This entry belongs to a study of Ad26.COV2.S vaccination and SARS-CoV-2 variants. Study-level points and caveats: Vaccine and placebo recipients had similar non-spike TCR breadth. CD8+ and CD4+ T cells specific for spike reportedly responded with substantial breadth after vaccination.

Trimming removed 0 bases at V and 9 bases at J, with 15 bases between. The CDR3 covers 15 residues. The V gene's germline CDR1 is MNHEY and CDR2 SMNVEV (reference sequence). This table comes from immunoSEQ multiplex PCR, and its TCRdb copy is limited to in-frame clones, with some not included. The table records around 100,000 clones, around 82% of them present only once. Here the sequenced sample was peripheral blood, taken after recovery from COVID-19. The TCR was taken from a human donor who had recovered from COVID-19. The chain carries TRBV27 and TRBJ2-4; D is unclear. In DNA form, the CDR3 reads TGTGCCAGCAGTTTATCCCCTATAGGGAACGGCATTCAGTACTTC. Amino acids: CASSLSPIGNGIQYF.